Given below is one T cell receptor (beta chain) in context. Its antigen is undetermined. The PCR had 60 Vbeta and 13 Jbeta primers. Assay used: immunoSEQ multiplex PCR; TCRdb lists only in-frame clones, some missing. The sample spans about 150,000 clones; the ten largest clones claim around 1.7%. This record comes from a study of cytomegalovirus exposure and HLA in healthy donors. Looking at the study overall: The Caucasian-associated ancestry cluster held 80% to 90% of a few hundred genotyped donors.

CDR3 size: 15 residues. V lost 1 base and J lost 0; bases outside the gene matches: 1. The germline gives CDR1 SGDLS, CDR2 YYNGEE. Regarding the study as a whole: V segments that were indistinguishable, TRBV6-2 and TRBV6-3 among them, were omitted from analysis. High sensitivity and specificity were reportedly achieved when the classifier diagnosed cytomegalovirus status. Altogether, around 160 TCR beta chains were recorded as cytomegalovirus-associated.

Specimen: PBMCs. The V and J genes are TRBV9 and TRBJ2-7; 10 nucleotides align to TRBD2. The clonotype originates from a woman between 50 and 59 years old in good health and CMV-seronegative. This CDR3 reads CASSVTSGDSYEQYF. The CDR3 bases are TGTGCCAGCAGCGTAACTAGCGGGGACTCCTACGAGCAGTACTTC. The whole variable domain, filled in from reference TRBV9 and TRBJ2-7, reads DSGVTQTPKHLITATGQRVTLRCSPRSGDLSVYWYQQSLDQGLQFLIQYYNGEERAKGNILERFSAQQFPDLHSELNLSSLELGDSALYFCASSVTSGDSYEQYFGPGTRLTVT.